This T cell receptor beta chain is from a study of cytomegalovirus exposure and HLA in healthy donors. Trimming took 9 bases from V and 7 from J; bases not matched to a gene: 13. Germline V gene sequence: CDR1 LNHDA, CDR2 SQIVND (reference sequence). The CDR3 consists of 15 residues. PCR involved 60 Vbeta and 13 Jbeta primers. Generated by immunoSEQ multiplex PCR, the TCRdb table keeps only in-frame clones and is missing some. The sample lists about 180,000 clones, approximately 70% seen once, with 2% to 3% in the top ten. The sample consisted of PBMCs. The chain employs TRBV19 and TRBJ1-4, with TRBD1 identical over 8 bases. This receptor was identified in a human donor in good health. The CDR3 coding sequence is TGTGCCAGCAGGGACAGGCCTCGCGGGTTTGAAAAACTGTTTTTT. Its translation is CASRDRPRGFEKLFF. Full variable domain (outside the CDR3, taken from reference TRBV19 and TRBJ1-4): DGGITQSPKYLFRKEGQNVTLSCEQNLNHDAMYWYRQDPGQGLRLIYYSQIVNDFQKGDIAEGYSVSREKKESFPLTVTSAQKNPTAFYLCASRDRPRGFEKLFFGSGTQLSVL.